This T cell receptor (beta chain) derives from a study of cytomegalovirus exposure and HLA in healthy donors. Details on this clone: The antigen remains undetermined. The germline gene is not matched at one end of the junction; a read error may be the cause.

Germline CDR1 and CDR2: SGHAT and FQNNGV. The CDR3 runs to 15 residues. The PCR contained 60 Vbeta and 13 Jbeta primers. In the authors' methods: A follow-up analysis tallied approximately 85 million unique TCR beta chains, some 11 million shared. Sequenced by immunoSEQ multiplex PCR; TCRdb stores in-frame clones only, minus some. The V and J calls and the clone size are those of that table, but D and trimming were determined from the DNA. The table shows over 100,000 clones, with around 81% occurring only once. Findings and limits, study-wide: Most TCR sequences were seen very rarely across donors, but some public TCRs occurred in many.

J is TRBJ2-7 and V is TRBV11-2, with TRBD1 as a possible D gene (6 bases). The sample consisted of PBMCs. The sequence derives from a woman aged 30 to 39 in good health and CMV-seronegative. The CDR3 coding sequence is TGTGCCAGCAGCTTAGACCTAGGGCCAGAGGCCCTCAGGGGATTC. Residues: CASSLDLGPEALRGF. Using reference TRBV11-2 and TRBJ2-7 for the parts outside the CDR3, the full variable domain is EAGVAQSPRYKIIEKRQSVAFWCNPISGHATLYWYQQILGQGPKLLIQFQNNGVVDDSQLPKDRFSAERLKGVDSTLKIQPAKLEDSAVYLCASSLDLGPEALRGFGPGTRLTVT.